This entry lists 32 T cell receptor beta chains sequenced from one sample in a study of blood T cell repertoires in COVID-19. TCRdb's table, derived via immunoSEQ multiplex PCR, lists solely in-frame clones and lacks some. The table has just over 80,000 clones, more than 85% seen once. Sequencing input: PBMCs or T cells enriched from blood (not recorded which). The receptors were sampled from a woman between 45 and 65 years old with acute COVID-19.

The chain combines TRBV6-1 with TRBJ1-5, with D perhaps TRBD1 (5 bases). The germline CDR1 and CDR2 sequences are MNHNS and SASEGT. This CDR3 contains 15 residues. V lost 3 bases and J 0 bases, leaving 9 bases between the germline ends. The CDR3 DNA sequence: TGTGCCAGCAGTGAGGGGCCGAATAGCAATCAGCCCCAGCATTTT. Its protein product is CASSEGPNSNQPQHF.

The chain joins TRBV11-3 to TRBJ2-1, with 16 bases aligning to TRBD2. Germline CDR1 SGHNT, CDR2 YENEEA. The CDR3 sequence is 16 residues long. With 1 base clipped from V and 8 bases from J, the junction kept 2 bases outside the gene matches. The CDR3 reads CASSLVGTSGRDEQFF. The CDR3 bases are TGTGCCAGCAGCTTAGTAGGGACTAGCGGGAGGGATGAGCAGTTCTTC.

The chain recombines TRBV6-5 with TRBJ1-5; weak D call: TRBD1 (6 bases). This CDR3 is 12 amino acids long. The ends were cut back, 9 bases at V and 4 bases at J, with 10 bases in the middle. Germline V CDR1 and CDR2: MNHEY, SVGAGI. CDR3 sequence: CASQQGNQPQHF. DNA of the CDR3: TGTGCCAGTCAACAGGGAAATCAGCCCCAGCATTTT.

The CDR3 here is CASSPYAVTDTQYF. The CDR3 region has the DNA TGTGCCAGCAGCCCCTACGCTGTCACAGATACGCAGTATTTT. V and J are TRBV14 and TRBJ2-3, with D uncertain. The CDR3 runs to 14 residues. Trimming stripped 4 bases from V and 2 bases from J, with 10 bases between. Germline loops: CDR1 SGHDN, CDR2 FVKESK.

The CDR3 sequence: CSWGASQGVNQPQHF. Here the CDR3 DNA reads TGCAGTTGGGGGGCCTCACAGGGGGTTAACCAGCCCCAGCATTTT. V gene TRBV29-1 combines with J gene TRBJ1-5; 8 bases line up with TRBD1. Per the germline V gene, CDR1 is SQVTM and CDR2 is ANQGSEA. CDR3 length: 15 residues.

The chain carries TRBV27 and TRBJ2-5, with 15 bases matching TRBD2. The J segment lost 5 bases and the V segment lost 3 bases, leaving 4 bases of the junction unmatched. CDR1 is MNHEY and CDR2 is SMNVEV in the germline V gene (reference sequence). The length of the CDR3 is 16 residues. CDR3 nucleotide sequence: TGTGCCAGCAGTTTCGGGACTAGCGGGGGGCGTGAGACCCAGTACTTC. Translated: CASSFGTSGGRETQYF.

The DNA for the CDR3 is TGTGCCAGCAGCTTAGATGTGGGATCGAAGGGGGAGACCCAGTACTTC. It yields the protein CASSLDVGSKGETQYF. The chain employs TRBV7-8 and TRBJ2-5; possible D gene TRBD1, 5 bases. The CDR3 spans 16 residues. The V and J ends lost 1 base and 5 bases respectively, with 17 bases between them. Germline V gives CDR1 SGHVS, CDR2 FQNEAQ.

The J gene is TRBJ1-1, the V gene TRBV9; D remains unclear. The CDR3 consists of 13 residues. Between the trimmed V and J ends, which lost 4 bases and 0 bases, there was a span of 7 bases. The germline CDR1 and CDR2 sequences are SGDLS and YYNGEE. The DNA of the CDR3 is TGTGCCAGCAGCTTTACTTTGAACACTGAAGCTTTCTTT. It encodes CASSFTLNTEAFF. The full variable domain, with the rest looked up from reference TRBV9 and TRBJ1-1, is DSGVTQTPKHLITATGQRVTLRCSPRSGDLSVYWYQQSLDQGLQFLIQYYNGEERAKGNILERFSAQQFPDLHSELNLSSLELGDSALYFCASSFTLNTEAFFGQGTRLTVV.

V usage is TRBV5-1 and J usage is TRBJ2-5, with 9 bases fitting TRBD1. Trimming took 4 bases from V and 2 from J; bases not matched to a gene: 9. CDR1 SGHRS and CDR2 YFSETQ come from the germline V gene. This CDR3 has 16 residues. The CDR3 region has the DNA TGCGCCAGCAGCCCAACGTGGACAGGGGTTCAAGAGACCCAGTACTTC. Translation: CASSPTWTGVQETQYF.

The DNA for the CDR3 is TGTGCCAGTAGGTGGGGGGGCTTAGGAAACTATGGCTACACCTTC. It encodes CASRWGGLGNYGYTF. V usage is TRBV19 and J usage is TRBJ1-2, with a possible D match to TRBD1 (6 bases). Germline CDR1 is LNHDA and CDR2 is SQIVND (reference sequence). V was trimmed by 6 bases and J by 2 bases, leaving 16 bases between them. The CDR3 totals 15 residues.

The chain links TRBV9 to TRBJ1-5; D possibly corresponds to TRBD1 (6 bases). V was pared by 0 bases and J by 2 bases, with 12 bases between. Per germline, CDR1 SGDLS and CDR2 YYNGEE. The CDR3 spans 16 residues. CDR3 residues: CASSVDSGAGNQPQHF. The CDR3 coding sequence is TGTGCCAGCAGCGTAGATTCAGGGGCTGGCAATCAGCCCCAGCATTTT.

This rearrangement joins TRBV19 to TRBJ2-5; D is possibly TRBD1 (5 bases). The CDR3 sequence is 13 residues long. V dropped 6 bases and J dropped 2 bases, with 10 bases sitting between them. CDR1 is LNHDA, CDR2 SQIVND, per germline (reference sequence). The CDR3 is CASSQTVQETQYF. CDR3 DNA: TGTGCCAGTAGCCAGACAGTTCAAGAGACCCAGTACTTC.

The chain carries TRBV6-5 and TRBJ2-7; 9 positions match TRBD1. The V and J ends lost 6 bases and 0 bases, in that order; junction bases with no gene match: 6. This CDR3 has 15 residues. CDR1 and CDR2 from the germline V gene are MNHEY and SVGAGI. The CDR3 DNA reads as TGTGCCAGCAGACGGACAGGGGCAAACTCCTACGAGCAGTACTTC. It is translated as CASRRTGANSYEQYF.

The chain links TRBV5-4 to TRBJ2-5; 7 bases map to TRBD2. The CDR3 covers 15 residues. From germline, CDR1 is SGHNT and CDR2 YYREEE (reference sequence). V was clipped by 1 base and J by 2 bases; unmatched bases: 5. The CDR3 nucleotides are TGTGCCAGCAGCTTGTCGACTAGCCTTCAAGAGACCCAGTACTTC. Residues: CASSLSTSLQETQYF.

V usage is TRBV7-3 and J usage is TRBJ1-5, with D perhaps matching TRBD1 (6 bases). CDR3 length equals 14 residues. The germline V gene encodes CDR1 SGHTA and CDR2 FQGTGA. V gave up 5 bases and J gave up 4 bases, with 12 bases separating them. The CDR3 here is CASSVSGDNQPQHF. The CDR3 nucleotides are TGTGCCAGCAGCGTTTCAGGGGATAATCAGCCCCAGCATTTT.

This rearrangement joins TRBV30 to TRBJ2-7; no clear D gene. V lost 2 bases and J 5 bases, leaving 4 bases between the germline ends. CDR1 and CDR2 (germline): GTSNPN, SVGIG (reference sequence). The CDR3 contains 10 residues. CDR3 sequence (DNA): TGTGCCTGGAGTCGAGACGAGCAGTACTTC. This gives the protein CAWSRDEQYF. Together with reference TRBV30 and TRBJ2-7, the CDR3 gives the full variable domain: SQTIHQWPATLVQPVGSPLSLECTVEGTSNPNLYWYRQAAGRGLQLLFYSVGIGQISSEVPQNLSASRPQDRQFILSSKKLLLSDSGFYLCAWSRDEQYFGPGTRLTVT.

In DNA, the CDR3 is TGTGCCTGGAGTGTCGGGAACTCTGGTGAGCAGTTCTTC. This encodes CAWSVGNSGEQFF. The chain has TRBV30 and TRBJ2-1, with a possible D match to TRBD2 (5 bases). The V end was cut by 0 bases, the J end by 9 bases, with 12 bases between. Germline V CDR1 and CDR2: GTSNPN, SVGIG (reference sequence). The CDR3 loop spans 13 amino acids.

The chain employs TRBV1 and TRBJ1-2. TRBV1 is marked as a pseudogene. The CDR3 length is 18 residues. CDR3 protein: CTSSQVGNWWSWVYGYTF. The CDR3 coding sequence is TGCACCAGCAGCCAAGTTGGAAATTGGTGGAGCTGGGTCTATGGCTACACCTTC.

The chain combines TRBV4-1 with TRBJ1-4; 10 nucleotides match TRBD1. Germline lookup yields CDR1 MGHRA and CDR2 YSYEKL. Trimming cost V 1 base and J 8 bases; bases outside gene matches: 1. CDR3 length: 14 amino acids. The CDR3 loop reads CASSQGQGAEKLFF. The CDR3 bases are TGCGCCAGCAGCCAAGGACAGGGGGCGGAAAAACTGTTTTTT.

The gene calls are TRBV5-1 and TRBJ2-6; weak D call: TRBD1 (6 bases). This CDR3 spans 19 amino acids. Trimming stripped 4 bases from V and 2 bases from J, with 22 bases between. Looked up from germline, CDR1 is SGHRS and CDR2 is YFSETQ. CDR3 amino acids: CASSLFLTGSEAGANVLTF. The CDR3 DNA reads as TGCGCCAGCAGCCTCTTTCTAACAGGGTCTGAGGCTGGGGCCAACGTCCTGACTTTC.

V usage is TRBV6-2 or TRBV6-3 and J usage is TRBJ2-3; TRBD2 matches 8 bases. There are 17 residues in the CDR3. After removal of 0 bases from V and 4 bases from J, the junction contained 9 bases not matched to a gene. The germline V gene encodes CDR1 MNHEY and CDR2 SVGEGT. CDR3 amino acids: CASSYSRAGGTADTQYF. The CDR3 bases are TGTGCCAGCAGTTACTCGAGGGCGGGAGGCACCGCAGATACGCAGTATTTT.

The CDR3 region has the DNA TGTGCCAGTCACGGACTAGCGGGAGTTGGCTACAATGAGCAGTTCTTC. This encodes CASHGLAGVGYNEQFF. The chain is built from TRBV27 and TRBJ2-1; 13 positions match TRBD2. Germline assignment: CDR1 MNHEY and CDR2 SMNVEV (reference sequence). This CDR3 has 16 residues. Unmatched junction bases numbered 8, after V lost 9 bases and J lost 3 bases.

V gene TRBV18 combines with J gene TRBJ1-5; 7 nucleotides line up with TRBD1. The germline gives CDR1 KGHSH, CDR2 LQKENI. After removal of 2 bases from V and 5 bases from J, the junction contained 6 bases not matched to a gene. There are 15 residues in the CDR3. CDR3 in amino acids: CASSPGSQGDQPQHF. CDR3 in DNA: TGTGCCAGCTCACCAGGAAGCCAGGGGGATCAGCCCCAGCATTTT.

This chain connects TRBV7-8 to TRBJ2-1; D is perhaps TRBD2 (5 bases). V lost 6 bases and J 5 bases, leaving 14 bases between the germline ends. The CDR3 has 14 residues. CDR1 and CDR2 (germline): SGHVS, FQNEAQ. The CDR3 coding sequence is TGTGCCAGCAGGGACTGGGCCACAGACAATGAGCAGTTCTTC. This encodes CASRDWATDNEQFF.

V usage is TRBV5-1 and J usage is TRBJ1-3; 7 bases are shared with TRBD1. Trimming cost V 5 bases and J 0 bases; bases outside gene matches: 8. CDR3 length: 16 amino acids. The V gene's germline CDR1 is SGHRS and CDR2 YFSETQ. The CDR3 is CASRPDRPLSGNTIYF. CDR3 coding DNA: TGCGCCAGCAGACCGGACAGGCCCCTCTCTGGAAACACCATATATTTT.

The chain combines TRBV19 with TRBJ1-4; perhaps TRBD1 as D (5 bases). The CDR3 is 13 amino acids. Trimming left V 3 bases short and J 7 bases short, with 9 bases between. Germline CDR1 and CDR2: LNHDA and SQIVND (reference sequence). CDR3 sequence: CASSIQGFEKLFF. In DNA, the CDR3 is TGTGCCAGTAGTATTCAGGGATTTGAAAAACTGTTTTTT. Supplemented by reference TRBV19 and TRBJ1-4, the full variable domain reads DGGITQSPKYLFRKEGQNVTLSCEQNLNHDAMYWYRQDPGQGLRLIYYSQIVNDFQKGDIAEGYSVSREKKESFPLTVTSAQKNPTAFYLCASSIQGFEKLFFGSGTQLSVL.

V is TRBV6-5 and J is TRBJ1-6; TRBD1 might be the D (6 bases). CDR3 size: 13 residues. With 6 bases removed from V and 8 bases from J, the gap between germline ends came to 11 bases. CDR1 and CDR2 (germline): MNHEY, SVGAGI. CDR3 region: CASRQGQDSPLHF. CDR3 in DNA: TGTGCCAGCAGACAGGGTCAGGATTCACCCCTCCACTTT.

The gene calls are TRBV28 and TRBJ1-2; 8 bases fit TRBD1. V was pared by 4 bases and J by 4 bases, with 8 bases of the junction left unmatched. Germline V lookup: CDR1 MDHEN, CDR2 SYDVKM. The CDR3 extends over 15 amino acids. CDR3 amino acids: CASSSGGVLGYGYTF. CDR3 DNA: TGTGCCAGCAGTTCAGGGGGCGTATTGGGCTATGGCTACACCTTC.

The chain uses TRBV30 and TRBJ2-3; D is perhaps TRBD1 (6 bases). Germline V gives CDR1 GTSNPN, CDR2 SVGIG (reference sequence). The CDR3 runs 16 residues. V was cut by 1 base and J by 2 bases, with 16 bases left in between. The CDR3 loop is CAWSGSDSLFTDTQYF. The CDR3 DNA is TGTGCCTGGAGTGGGTCGGACAGTTTATTCACAGATACGCAGTATTTT.

The V and J genes are TRBV10-3 and TRBJ2-7, with D perhaps TRBD2 (5 bases). Germline V gene lookup returns CDR1 ENHRY and CDR2 SYGVKD. V was cut by 5 bases and J by 5 bases, with 16 bases left in between. There are 14 residues in the CDR3. The CDR3 loop reads CAISSADSPHEQYF. The CDR3 DNA follows: TGTGCCATCAGTTCGGCGGACTCTCCTCACGAGCAGTACTTC.

The chain uses TRBV6-2 or TRBV6-3 and TRBJ2-1; 11 bases agree with TRBD2. Per germline, CDR1 MNHEY and CDR2 SVGEGT. This CDR3 region has 16 residues. The ends lost 2 bases at V and 4 bases at J; junction bases unmatched: 4. This chain's CDR3 is CASSYPGLADYNEQFF. In DNA, the CDR3 is TGTGCCAGCAGTTACCCGGGACTAGCGGATTACAATGAGCAGTTCTTC.

This chain joins TRBV30 and TRBJ1-3; D remains ambiguous. CDR3 length: 11 residues. With 4 bases removed from V and 8 bases from J, the gap between germline ends came to 9 bases. CDR1 is GTSNPN, CDR2 SVGIG, per germline (reference sequence). CDR3 nucleotide sequence: TGTGCCTGGAAACAGACGCACACCATATATTTT. It translates to CAWKQTHTIYF.